The 7 T cell receptor beta chains below all came from one sample that was sequenced in a study of blood T cell repertoires in COVID-19. The method was immunoSEQ multiplex PCR; TCRdb's version includes in-frame clones alone and lacks a portion of them. The data show around 230,000 clones, 65% to 85% seen once. Input material: peripheral blood. These receptors originate from a man aged 40-49 years with acute or convalescent COVID-19.

This clone was seen only once. The rearrangement uses TRBV18 and TRBJ2-1, with D unresolved. The CDR3 contains 16 residues. In germline, CDR1 is KGHSH, CDR2 LQKENI. Trimming took 0 bases from V and 8 from J, leaving 17 bases between them. CDR3 region: CASSPPRPQVNDEQFF. CDR3 DNA sequence: TGTGCCAGCTCACCACCGCGGCCTCAAGTCAACGATGAGCAGTTCTTC.

This clone was picked up one time. CDR3 nucleotides: TGTGCCAGTAGTATGAACAGGGGGGAAGAGACCCAGTACTTC. Translated: CASSMNRGEETQYF. The rearrangement links TRBV19 to TRBJ2-5; 8 bases are shared with TRBD1. The CDR3 contains 14 residues. Germline lookup yields CDR1 LNHDA and CDR2 SQIVND (reference sequence). The V gene end was trimmed by 3 bases and the J gene end by 3 bases; junction bases not matched to a gene: 3.

This clone was counted a single time. This chain joins TRBV19 and TRBJ2-7; possible D gene TRBD2, 5 bases. With 4 bases removed from V and 2 bases from J, the gap between germline ends came to 24 bases. Germline V gene sequence: CDR1 LNHDA, CDR2 SQIVND (reference sequence). The CDR3 sequence is 18 residues long. CDR3 residues: CASSTVYLGLTPTYEQYF. For the CDR3, the DNA is TGTGCCAGTAGTACCGTGTACCTTGGACTTACACCAACCTACGAGCAGTACTTC.

The chain is built from TRBV30 and TRBJ1-3, with TRBD1 matching over 10 bases. V trimming: 2 bases; J trimming: 8 bases; junction bases outside the gene matches: 6. The CDR3 sequence is 14 residues long. Germline-derived CDR1 and CDR2 are GTSNPN and SVGIG (reference sequence). CDR3 in DNA: TGTGCCTGGAGTCTGACAGGGGGCGGATACACCATATATTTT. This encodes CAWSLTGGGYTIYF.

V usage is TRBV19 and J usage is TRBJ2-2, with TRBD2 matching 14 bases. V shed 5 bases and J 0 bases; nucleotides not matched to a gene: 8. The CDR3 length is 19 residues. Per the germline V gene, CDR1 is LNHDA and CDR2 is SQIVND (reference sequence). The CDR3 protein is CASSSMGLAGATNTGELFF. In nucleotides, the CDR3 is TGTGCCAGTAGTTCAATGGGACTAGCGGGAGCTACGAACACCGGGGAGCTGTTTTTT.

This clone was detected only once. CDR3 region: CASSFSQGGEKLFF. The CDR3 DNA sequence: TGTGCCAGCAGCTTTTCGCAGGGAGGGGAAAAACTGTTTTTT. J is TRBJ1-4 and V is TRBV7-9; tentatively, D is TRBD1 (5 bases). Germline V CDR1 and CDR2: SEHNR, FQNEAQ (reference sequence). Trimming stripped 3 bases from V and 8 bases from J, with 13 bases between. The CDR3 covers 14 residues.

The CDR3 loop reads CASSDRNYGYTF. As DNA, the CDR3 is TGTGCCAGCTCGGACAGAAACTATGGCTACACCTTC. The J gene is TRBJ1-2, the V gene TRBV18; TRBD1 might be the D (6 bases). The germline V gene encodes CDR1 KGHSH and CDR2 LQKENI. Trimming pared 6 bases from V and 2 bases from J, leaving 7 bases between. This CDR3 has 12 residues.